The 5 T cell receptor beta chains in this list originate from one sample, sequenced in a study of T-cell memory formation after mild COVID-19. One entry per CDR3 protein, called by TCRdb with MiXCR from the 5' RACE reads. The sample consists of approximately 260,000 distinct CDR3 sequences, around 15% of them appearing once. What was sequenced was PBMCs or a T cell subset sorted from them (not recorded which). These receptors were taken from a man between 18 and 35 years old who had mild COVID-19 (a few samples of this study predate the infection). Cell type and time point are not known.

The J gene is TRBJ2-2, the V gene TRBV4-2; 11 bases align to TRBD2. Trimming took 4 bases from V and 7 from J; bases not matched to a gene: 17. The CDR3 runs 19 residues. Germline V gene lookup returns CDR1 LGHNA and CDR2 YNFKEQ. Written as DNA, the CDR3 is TGTGCCAGCAGCCTGAGAACGGGACTAGCGGAGTATGATGGCGGGGAGCTGTTTTTT. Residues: CASSLRTGLAEYDGGELFF.

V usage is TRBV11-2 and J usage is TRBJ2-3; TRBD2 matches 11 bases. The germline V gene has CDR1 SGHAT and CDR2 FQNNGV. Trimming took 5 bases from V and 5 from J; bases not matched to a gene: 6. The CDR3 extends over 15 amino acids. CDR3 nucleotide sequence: TGTGCCAGCAGCCAAGGGACTAGCGGACGAGATACGCAGTATTTT. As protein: CASSQGTSGRDTQYF.

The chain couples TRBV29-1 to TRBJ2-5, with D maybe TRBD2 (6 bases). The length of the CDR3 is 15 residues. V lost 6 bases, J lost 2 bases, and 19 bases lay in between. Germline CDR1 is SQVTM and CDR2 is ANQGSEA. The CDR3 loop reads CSVGGKRGGQETQYF. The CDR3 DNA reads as TGCAGCGTGGGGGGTAAAAGGGGCGGGCAAGAGACCCAGTACTTC.

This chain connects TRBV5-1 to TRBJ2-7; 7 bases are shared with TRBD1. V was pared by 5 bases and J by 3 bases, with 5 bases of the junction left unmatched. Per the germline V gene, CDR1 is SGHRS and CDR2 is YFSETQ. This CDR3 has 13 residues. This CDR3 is CASRYWTGYEQYF. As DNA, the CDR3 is TGCGCCAGCAGGTATTGGACAGGCTACGAGCAGTACTTC.

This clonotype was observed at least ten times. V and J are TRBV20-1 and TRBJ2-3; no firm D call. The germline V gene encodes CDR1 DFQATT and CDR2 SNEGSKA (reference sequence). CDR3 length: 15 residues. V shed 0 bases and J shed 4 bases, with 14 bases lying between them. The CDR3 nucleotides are TGCAGTGCTAGAGATCGTTTTAGGTTATCAGATACGCAGTATTTT. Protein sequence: CSARDRFRLSDTQYF.